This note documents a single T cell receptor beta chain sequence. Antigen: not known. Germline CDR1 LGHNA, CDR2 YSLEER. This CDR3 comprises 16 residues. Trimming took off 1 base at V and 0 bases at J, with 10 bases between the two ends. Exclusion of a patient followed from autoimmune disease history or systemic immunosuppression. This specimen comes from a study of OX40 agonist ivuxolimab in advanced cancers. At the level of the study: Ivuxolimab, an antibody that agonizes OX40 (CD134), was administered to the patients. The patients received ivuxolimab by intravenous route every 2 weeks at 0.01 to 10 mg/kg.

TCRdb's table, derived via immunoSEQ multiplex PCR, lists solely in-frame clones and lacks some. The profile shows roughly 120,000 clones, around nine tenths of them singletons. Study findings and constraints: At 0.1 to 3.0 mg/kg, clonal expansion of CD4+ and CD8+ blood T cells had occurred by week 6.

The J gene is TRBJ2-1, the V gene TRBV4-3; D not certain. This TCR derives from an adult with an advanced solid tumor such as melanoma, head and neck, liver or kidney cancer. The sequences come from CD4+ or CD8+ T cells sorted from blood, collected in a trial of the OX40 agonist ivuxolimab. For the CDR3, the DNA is TGCGCCAGCAGCCAAGGGCAACATGACTCCTACAATGAGCAGTTCTTC. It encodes CASSQGQHDSYNEQFF.